This T cell receptor beta chain comes out of a study of blood T cell repertoires in COVID-19. Background on the study: Acute and convalescent COVID-19 specimens originated in the United States, Italy and Spain.

Sequencing was performed with immunoSEQ multiplex PCR; in TCRdb, only in-frame clones are kept and a portion is missing. This table has 250,000 or so clones, approximately 86% appearing once. The CDR3 loop spans 16 amino acids. After removal of 3 bases from V and 1 base from J, the junction contained 2 bases not matched to a gene. In germline, CDR1 is PRHDT, CDR2 FYEKMQ (reference sequence). The sequencing sample was made of peripheral blood. The receptor's source is a man between 35 and 55 years old with active or convalescent COVID-19. The chain combines TRBV13 with TRBJ2-6; 8 nucleotides agree with TRBD1. CDR3 coding DNA: TGTGCCAGCAGCTTTAACAGGGGGTCTGGGGCCAACGTCCTGACTTTC. This translates into CASSFNRGSGANVLTF. The variable domain in full, completed from reference TRBV13 and TRBJ2-6, reads AAGVIQSPRHLIKEKRETATLKCYPIPRHDTVYWYQQGPGQDPQFLISFYEKMQSDKGSIPDRFSAQQFSDYHSELNMSSLELGDSALYFCASSFNRGSGANVLTFGAGSRLTVL.